This T cell receptor beta chain was obtained from a study of OX40 agonist ivuxolimab in advanced cancers. For the wider study: Ivuxolimab was an agonistic, fully human IgG2 monoclonal antibody directed against OX40 (CD134), a costimulatory receptor. Intravenous ivuxolimab was administered to patients every 2 weeks at six dose levels: 0.01, 0.1, 0.3, 1.5, 3 and 10 mg/kg. Among the roughly 52 dose-escalation patients, some 20 had hepatocellular carcinoma, about 15 melanoma, 9 renal cell carcinoma and 9 head and neck cancer. In the dose-escalation cohort, approximately 82% of patients were male, and the mean age was roughly 60 years with a range of about 20 to 80. Prior anti-PD-1, anti-PD-L1 or anti-CTLA-4 therapy was permitted, and approximately 41% of dose-escalation patients had received checkpoint inhibitors. Partial responses were achieved by three dose-escalation patients, of whom one had hepatocellular carcinoma and two had cutaneous melanoma. Peripheral TCRbeta sequencing aimed to test whether ivuxolimab altered TCR sequence diversity and caused clonal T-cell expansion. The monotherapy dose-escalation portion (N ≈ 55 patients) of the phase I ivuxolimab trial is reported in the paper. Summary of the overall study and its limitations: After ivuxolimab, expanded clones were on average more numerous among CD8+ T cells than among CD4+ T cells. Low levels of normalized T-cell clonal expansion were also shown by some nonresponding patients. Partial responders in the 0.1-3.0 mg/kg groups had among the lowest normalized peripheral clonal expansion, especially among CD8+ T cells. At doses of 0.1 to 3.0 mg/kg, clonal expansion of both CD4+ and CD8+ T cells in blood was seen between baseline and week 6. Which antigens the clonally expanded peripheral T cells were specific for was not determined.

Genomic DNA was extracted from sorted cells for sequencing of the TCRbeta CDR3 region. The immunoSEQ Assay was used to sequence the TCRbeta CDR3 regions. Drawn from immuneACCESS, this table holds only the in-frame rearrangements with V and J called that TCRdb kept. Clones are partly lost; checked studies trace under half to an unresolved V gene and leave the rest unexplained. This sample holds about 69,000 clones; 80% to 90% were observed only once. The ten most abundant clones make up 6.5% of the sample. Regarding this clone: Its antigen is still unknown. No much larger clone is present one base from it, and per-base qualities are unavailable.

Relative to germline, V is 2 bases shorter and J is 4 bases shorter, with 15 bases between their ends. The CDR3 spans 15 residues, from the cysteine through the phenylalanine. CDR3 DNA only is kept here, 45 bases in frame from base 1. CDR1 and CDR2 (MNHEY, SMNVEV) derive from the germline V gene (reference sequence). Patients with autoimmune disease history or receiving systemic immunosuppression were excluded from the trial. Peripheral blood for TCR sequencing was drawn from every dose cohort at baseline, at cycle 4 day 1 and at cycle 7 day 1. Samples came from an open-label, multicenter, first-in-human phase I dose-escalation trial of ivuxolimab. Adults with locally advanced or metastatic melanoma, renal cell carcinoma, hepatocellular carcinoma or head and neck squamous cell carcinoma were enrolled in the trial. CD4+ and CD8+ T cells were sorted separately from peripheral blood before TCR sequencing.

This TCR came from an adult with an advanced solid tumor such as melanoma, head and neck, liver or kidney cancer. The specimen was CD4+ or CD8+ T cells sorted from blood, collected in a trial of the OX40 agonist ivuxolimab. The chain was built from TRBV27 and TRBJ2-7; the D gene is possibly TRBD2, with 5 bases matching. The DNA sequence is as follows: TGTGCCAGCAGTTTAGCGGGCAGATCCTTATACGAGCAGTACTTC. This translates into CASSLAGRSLYEQYF.